The TCR beta chain under discussion was sequenced for a study of blood T cell repertoires in COVID-19. About the study: Acute-phase and convalescent COVID-19 samples originated in the United States, Italy and Spain.

Seattle's enrolled individuals joined amid active infection and were then monitored longitudinally. CDR1 and CDR2 (germline): SEHNR, FQNEAQ (reference sequence). The CDR3 covers 14 residues. V gave up 4 bases and J gave up 7 bases; unmatched junction bases: 8. Assay used: immunoSEQ multiplex PCR; TCRdb lists only in-frame clones, some missing. This table has roughly 180,000 clones, around 94% appearing once. The clonotype originates from a man aged 25-40 years with COVID-19, enrolled during active disease. The sample was peripheral blood. The chain couples TRBV7-9 to TRBJ1-2; 8 nucleotides line up with TRBD1. CDR3 sequence: CASSSPRDRSGYTF. CDR3 DNA: TGTGCCAGCAGCTCACCCCGGGACAGGTCTGGCTACACCTTC.